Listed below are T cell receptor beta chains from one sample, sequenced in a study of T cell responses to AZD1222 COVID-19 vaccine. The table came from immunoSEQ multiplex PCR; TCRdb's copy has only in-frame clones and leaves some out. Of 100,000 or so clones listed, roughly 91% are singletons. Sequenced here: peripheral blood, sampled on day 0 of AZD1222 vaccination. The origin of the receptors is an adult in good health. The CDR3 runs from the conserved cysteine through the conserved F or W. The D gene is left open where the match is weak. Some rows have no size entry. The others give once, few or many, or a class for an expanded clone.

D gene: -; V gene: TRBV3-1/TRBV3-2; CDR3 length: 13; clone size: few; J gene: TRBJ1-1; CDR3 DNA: TGTGCCAGCAGCTCCGGGGGGGGCACTGAAGCTTTCTTT; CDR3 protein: CASSSGGGTEAFF
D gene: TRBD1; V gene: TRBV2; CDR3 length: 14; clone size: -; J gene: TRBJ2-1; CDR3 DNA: TGTGCCAGCAGTGTTAACAGGGGACGGAATGAGCAGTTCTTC; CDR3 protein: CASSVNRGRNEQFF
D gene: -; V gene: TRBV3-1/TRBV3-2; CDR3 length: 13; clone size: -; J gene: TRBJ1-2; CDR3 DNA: TGTGCCAGCAGCCAAGGGGCCAGGACTGGCTACACCTTC; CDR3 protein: CASSQGARTGYTF
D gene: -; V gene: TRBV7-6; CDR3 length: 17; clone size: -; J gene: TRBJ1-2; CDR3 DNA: TGTGCCAGCAGCCCACTCTTGTCGGGACGGACCCGCTATGGCTACACCTTC; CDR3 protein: CASSPLLSGRTRYGYTF
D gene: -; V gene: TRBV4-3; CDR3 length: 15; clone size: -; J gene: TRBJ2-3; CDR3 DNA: TGCGCCAGCAGCCCAAACAGGGGAGGGACAGATACGCAGTATTTT; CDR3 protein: CASSPNRGGTDTQYF
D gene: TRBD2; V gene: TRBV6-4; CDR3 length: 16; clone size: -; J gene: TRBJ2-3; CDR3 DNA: TGTGCCAGCAGTGATATAGCGGGGCCAAGCACAGATACGCAGTATTTT; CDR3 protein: CASSDIAGPSTDTQYF
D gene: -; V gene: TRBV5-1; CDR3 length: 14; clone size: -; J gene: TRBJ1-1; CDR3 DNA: TGCGCCAGCAGCCCCCGATCAGCGAACACTGAAGCTTTCTTT; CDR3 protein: CASSPRSANTEAFF
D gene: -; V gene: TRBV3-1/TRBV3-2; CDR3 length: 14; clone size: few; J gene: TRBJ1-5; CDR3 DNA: TGTGCCAGCAGCCGACACCTTAGCAATCAGCCCCAGCATTTT; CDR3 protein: CASSRHLSNQPQHF
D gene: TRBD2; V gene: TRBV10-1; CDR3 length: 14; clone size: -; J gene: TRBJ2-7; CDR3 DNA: TGCGCCAGCAGTGAGTCGGGGCTAGCGGACGAGCAGTACTTC; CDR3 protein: CASSESGLADEQYF
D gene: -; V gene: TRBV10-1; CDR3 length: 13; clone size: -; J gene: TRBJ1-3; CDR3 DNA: TGCGCCAGCCGGGGCCCTTCTGGAAACACCATATATTTT; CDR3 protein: CASRGPSGNTIYF
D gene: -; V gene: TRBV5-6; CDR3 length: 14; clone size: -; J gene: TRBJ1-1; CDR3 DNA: TGTGCCAGCAGCTTGGGTACGGGGGCACCTGAAGCTTTCTTT; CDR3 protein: CASSLGTGAPEAFF
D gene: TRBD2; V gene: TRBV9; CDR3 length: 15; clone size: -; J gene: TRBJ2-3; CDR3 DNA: TGTGCCAGCGGGACTAGCGGGACCTACACAGATACGCAGTATTTT; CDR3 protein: CASGTSGTYTDTQYF
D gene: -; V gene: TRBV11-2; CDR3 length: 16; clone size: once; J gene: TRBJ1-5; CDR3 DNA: TGTGCCAGCAGTTGGGGCGGGGGGGCCAGCAATCAGCCCCAGCATTTT; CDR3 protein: CASSWGGGASNQPQHF
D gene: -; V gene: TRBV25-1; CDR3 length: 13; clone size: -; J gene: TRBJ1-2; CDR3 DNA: TGTGCCAGCAGTCCCCCAGGACCCTATGGCTACACCTTC; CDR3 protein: CASSPPGPYGYTF
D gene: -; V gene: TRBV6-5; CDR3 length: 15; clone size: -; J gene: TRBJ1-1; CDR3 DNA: TGTGCCAGCAGTTACCAGCGCTCTGGGAACACTGAAGCTTTCTTT; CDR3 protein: CASSYQRSGNTEAFF
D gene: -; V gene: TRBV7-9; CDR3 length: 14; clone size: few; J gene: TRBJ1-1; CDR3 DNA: TGTGCCAGCAGCCGGGACCGAGAGAACACTGAAGCTTTCTTT; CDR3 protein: CASSRDRENTEAFF
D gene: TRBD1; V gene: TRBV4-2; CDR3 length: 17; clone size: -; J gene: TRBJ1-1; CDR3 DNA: TGTGCCAGCAGCCAAGCCAGACAGGGCTTGATGAACACTGAAGCTTTCTTT; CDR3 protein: CASSQARQGLMNTEAFF
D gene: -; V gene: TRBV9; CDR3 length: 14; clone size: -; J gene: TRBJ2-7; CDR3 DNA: TGTGCCAGCAGCGTAGGAGGATCACCCTACGAGCAGTACTTC; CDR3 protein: CASSVGGSPYEQYF
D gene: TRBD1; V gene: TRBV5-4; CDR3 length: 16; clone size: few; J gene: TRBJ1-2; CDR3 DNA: TGTGCCAGCAGATCCGGCCGGGACAGGGTATTTGGGGGCTACACCTTC; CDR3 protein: CASRSGRDRVFGGYTF
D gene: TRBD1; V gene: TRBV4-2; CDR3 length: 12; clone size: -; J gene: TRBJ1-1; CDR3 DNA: TGTGCCAGCAGCCAGCCGGACAGGCCGGGCTTCTTT; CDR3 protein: CASSQPDRPGFF
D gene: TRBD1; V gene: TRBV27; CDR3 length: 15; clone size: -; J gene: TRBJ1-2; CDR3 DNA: TGTGCCAGCAGTTCTCCGGGACAGGGTTCCTGGGGCTACACCTTC; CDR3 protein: CASSSPGQGSWGYTF
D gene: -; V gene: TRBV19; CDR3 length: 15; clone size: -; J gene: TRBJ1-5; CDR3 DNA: TGTGCCAGTAGTATCTACCGAGACACCAATCAGCCCCAGCATTTT; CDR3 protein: CASSIYRDTNQPQHF
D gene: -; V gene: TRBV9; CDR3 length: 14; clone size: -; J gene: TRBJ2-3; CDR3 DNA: TGTGCCAGCAGCGTAGTGGCTTTGACAGATACGCAGTATTTT; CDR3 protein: CASSVVALTDTQYF
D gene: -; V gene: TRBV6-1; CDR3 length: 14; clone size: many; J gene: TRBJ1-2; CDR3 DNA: TGTGCCAGCAGTGATCAGGGGACTTCGGATGGCTACACCTTC; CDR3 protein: CASSDQGTSDGYTF
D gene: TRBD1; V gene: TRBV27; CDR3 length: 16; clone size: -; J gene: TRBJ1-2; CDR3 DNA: TGTGCCAGCAGCCGCGCCGGGACAGTTCACGCCTATGGCTACACCTTC; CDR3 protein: CASSRAGTVHAYGYTF
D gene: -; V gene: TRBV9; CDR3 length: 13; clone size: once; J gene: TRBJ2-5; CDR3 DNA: TGTGCCAGCAGACCTCTTCTGGGGGAGACCCAGTACTTC; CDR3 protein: CASRPLLGETQYF
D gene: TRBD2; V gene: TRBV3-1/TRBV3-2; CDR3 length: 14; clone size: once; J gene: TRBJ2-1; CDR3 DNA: TGTGCCACCTGGAGTAGCGGGGGGTACAATGAGCAGTTCTTC; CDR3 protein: CATWSSGGYNEQFF
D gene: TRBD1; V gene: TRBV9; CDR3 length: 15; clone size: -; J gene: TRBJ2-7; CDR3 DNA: TGTGCCAGCAGCGCCACGGACAGGGGCTCCTACGAGCAGTACTTC; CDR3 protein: CASSATDRGSYEQYF
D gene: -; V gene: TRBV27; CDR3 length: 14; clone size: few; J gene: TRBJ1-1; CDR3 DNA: TGTGCCAGCAGACCGAAGGGGTTTTTGACTGAAGCTTTCTTT; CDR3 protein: CASRPKGFLTEAFF
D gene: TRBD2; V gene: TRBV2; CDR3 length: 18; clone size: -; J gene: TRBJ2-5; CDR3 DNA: TGTGCCAGCAGGGGCTGGACTAGCGGGGGCCTTATGGGAGAGACCCAGTACTTC; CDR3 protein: CASRGWTSGGLMGETQYF
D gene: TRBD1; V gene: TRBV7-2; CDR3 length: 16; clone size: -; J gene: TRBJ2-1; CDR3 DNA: TGTGCCAGCATCGTCTCCCCGGACAGGGGGCCGGATGAGCAGTTCTTC; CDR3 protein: CASIVSPDRGPDEQFF
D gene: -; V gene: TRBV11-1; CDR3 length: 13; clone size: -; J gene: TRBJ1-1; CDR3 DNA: TGTGCCAGCAGCCTTAGGGAACTAACTGAAGCTTTCTTT; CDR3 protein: CASSLRELTEAFF
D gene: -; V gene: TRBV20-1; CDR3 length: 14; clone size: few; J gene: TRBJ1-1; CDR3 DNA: TGCAGTGCTAGTACCGGGGCTTTCGTCACTGAAGCTTTCTTT; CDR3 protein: CSASTGAFVTEAFF
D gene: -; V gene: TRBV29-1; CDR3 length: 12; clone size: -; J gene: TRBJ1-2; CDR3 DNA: TGCAGCGTCCACAGGGCCGGCTATGGCTACACCTTC; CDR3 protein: CSVHRAGYGYTF
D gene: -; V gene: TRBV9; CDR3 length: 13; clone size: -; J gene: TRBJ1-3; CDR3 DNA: TGTGCCAGCAGCGTCTTTTCGTCAAACACCATATATTTT; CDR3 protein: CASSVFSSNTIYF
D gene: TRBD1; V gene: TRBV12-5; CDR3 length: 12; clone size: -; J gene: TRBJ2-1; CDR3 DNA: TGTGCTAGTGGTTTAACCGGGACAGGGCTCTTCTTC; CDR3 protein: CASGLTGTGLFF
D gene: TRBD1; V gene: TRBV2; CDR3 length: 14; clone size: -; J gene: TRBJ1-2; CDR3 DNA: TGTGCCACCACGTGGGGGACAGCTAACTATGGCTACACCTTC; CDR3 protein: CATTWGTANYGYTF
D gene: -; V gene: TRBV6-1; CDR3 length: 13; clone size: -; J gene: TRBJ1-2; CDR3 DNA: TGTGCCAGCAGTGAGATGGGCATTTCTGGCTACACCTTC; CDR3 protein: CASSEMGISGYTF
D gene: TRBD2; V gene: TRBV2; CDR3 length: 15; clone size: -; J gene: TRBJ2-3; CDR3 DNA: TGTGCCAGCAGGGCCTTGCGGGGGGGCACAGATACGCAGTATTTT; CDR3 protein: CASRALRGGTDTQYF
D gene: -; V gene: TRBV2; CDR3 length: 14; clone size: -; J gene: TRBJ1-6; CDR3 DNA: TGTGCCAGCAGTGGGGTCCAGGGAAATTCACCCCTCCACTTT; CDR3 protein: CASSGVQGNSPLHF